The clone carrying this T cell receptor beta chain has more than one count but fewer than ten. Its antigen is not identified. Mouse names are used for the genes. The read terminates 4 residues before the CDR3 end, so the remaining end is supplied by the germline J gene. This record belongs to a study of CD8+ T cells in alopecia areata. The overall study: Each recipient was an approximately 7-11-week-old female C3H/HeJ mouse given skin from an approximately 6-12-month-old C3H/HeJ donor with spontaneous alopecia. Whole-study findings and limits: The study also sequences resident alphabeta T cells of normal skin in scalp samples. Researchers report lesional scalp, most notably alopecia totalis/universalis, outstripped normal scalp in clonality. TCR sharing across patients was less clear than in mice, possibly HLA-related.

CDR1 and CDR2 (germline): GKSSPN, SITVG. This CDR3 comprises 13 residues. Once RNA had been extracted, it was reverse transcribed into cDNA to act as the sequencing template. TCRdb keeps only in-frame clones here, not all; method: immunoSEQ multiplex PCR. The sample yields 250,000 or so clones, without any singletons. Researchers sorted pooled cutaneous lymph node cells on the basis of CD4, CD8alpha, NKG2D, NKG2ACE and other markers. Sequenced material: CD4+ T cells sorted from a lymph node. The J gene is TRBJ2-5, the V gene TRBV31; tentatively, D is TRBD1 (5 bases). This clonotype was obtained from a C3H/HeJ mouse with alopecia areata. This mouse strain has H2-k as its MHC haplotype. The CDR3 protein is CAWKQGGEDTQYF. Incomplete CDR3 DNA: TGTGCCTGGAAGCAGGGTGGTGAAGAC. Complete variable domain (other parts from reference TRBV31 and TRBJ2-5): AQTIHQWPVAEIKAVGSPLSLGCTIKGKSSPNLYWYWQATGGTLQQLFYSITVGQVESVVQLNLSASRPKDDQFILSTEKLLLSHSGFYLCAWKQGGEDTQYFGPGTRLLVL.